This TCR beta chain is drawn from a study of molecular identifiers for immune sequencing clone quantification. Findings and limits, study-wide: Highly expanded clone sizes could end up underestimated if a barcode were shared by identical TCR molecules.

There are many counts of this clonotype. The antigen is undetermined. This CDR3 has 14 residues. Germline V gives CDR1 MNHEY, CDR2 SMNVEV (reference sequence). The V end lost 2 bases, the J end lost 7 bases, and 12 bases lay between the germline ends. TCRdb independently ran MiXCR on the PCR reads; one entry per CDR3 protein. The profile shows 62,000 or so distinct CDR3 sequences, around a sixth of them singletons. When naive CD8 T cells were sorted, they were gated as CD8+CD4-CCR7+CD45RA+. The specimen was naive CD8+ T cells from blood, with Jurkat cell RNA spiked in. Subset meaning: FACS-sorted CD8+CD4-CCR7+CD45RA+ naive T cells. This chain uses TRBV27 with TRBJ2-1; D perhaps matches TRBD2 (5 bases). This TCR derives from a human donor in good health. Some libraries in this study had Jurkat cell RNA spiked in. This CDR3 is CASSLLDSGNEQFF. The CDR3 DNA reads TGTGCCAGCAGTTTACTGGACTCGGGTAATGAGCAGTTCTTC.